What follows are 19 T cell receptor beta chains derived from one specimen sequenced in a study of cytomegalovirus exposure and HLA in healthy donors. Researchers ran the PCR with 60 Vbeta and 13 Jbeta primers. The assay was immunoSEQ multiplex PCR, and TCRdb's table has in-frame clones only and misses some. This table has more than 95,000 clones, about 80% appearing once. The specimen was PBMCs. The receptors were sampled from a man aged 25-45 years in good health and CMV-seronegative.

This chain links TRBV10-3 with TRBJ2-1; 9 bases align to TRBD1. The germline CDR1 and CDR2 sequences are ENHRY and SYGVKD. The CDR3 consists of 17 residues. The ends lost 4 bases at V and 6 bases at J; junction bases unmatched: 13. Written as DNA, the CDR3 is TGTGCCATCAGTGCAAAGTCCGGGACAGGGAGGATCAATGAGCAGTTCTTC. It translates to CAISAKSGTGRINEQFF.

The genes are TRBV7-8 and TRBJ1-1, with D perhaps matching TRBD1 (6 bases). Trimming left V 1 base short and J 4 bases short, with 13 bases between. CDR1 is SGHVS and CDR2 is FQNEAQ in the germline V gene. This CDR3 is built from 15 residues. The CDR3 coding sequence is TGTGCCAGCAGCTTAGAGGCAGGGGTGAGCACTGAAGCTTTCTTT. It codes for CASSLEAGVSTEAFF.

The CDR3 reads CASSFDRVGTGELFF. In DNA form, the CDR3 reads TGCGCCAGCAGTTTTGACAGGGTGGGCACCGGGGAGCTGTTTTTT. The V gene is TRBV10-1, the J gene TRBJ2-2, with TRBD1 identical over 7 bases. V gave up 5 bases and J gave up 4 bases; unmatched junction bases: 7. CDR1 and CDR2 (germline): WNHNN, SYGVQD (reference sequence). The CDR3 runs 15 residues.

CDR3 sequence: CASSSASGRFTDTQYF. CDR3 nucleotides: TGTGCCAGCAGCTCCGCTAGCGGGAGGTTTACAGATACGCAGTATTTT. The rearrangement links TRBV7-9 to TRBJ2-3, with 11 bases aligning to TRBD2. Germline V gene lookup returns CDR1 SEHNR and CDR2 FQNEAQ (reference sequence). The CDR3 extends over 16 amino acids. V trimming: 4 bases; J trimming: 3 bases; junction bases outside the gene matches: 6. Variable domain in full (rest from reference TRBV7-9 and TRBJ2-3): DTGVSQNPRHKITKRGQNVTFRCDPISEHNRLYWYRQTLGQGPEFLTYFQNEAQLEKSRLLSDRFSAERPKGSFSTLEIQRTEQGDSAMYLCASSSASGRFTDTQYFGPGTRLTVL.

The V call is TRBV5-4, the J call TRBJ1-1; D call uncertain. CDR1 and CDR2 from the germline V gene are SGHNT and YYREEE (reference sequence). The CDR3 covers 12 residues. V lost 4 bases and J 1 base, leaving 5 bases between the germline ends. In DNA form, the CDR3 reads TGTGCCAGCAGCACCAGGAACACTGAAGCTTTCTTT. Translating it yields CASSTRNTEAFF. Full variable domain (remainder filled in from reference TRBV5-4 and TRBJ1-1): ETGVTQSPTHLIKTRGQQVTLRCSSQSGHNTVSWYQQALGQGPQFIFQYYREEENGRGNFPPRFSGLQFPNYSSELNVNALELDDSALYLCASSTRNTEAFFGQGTRLTVV.

The chain joins TRBV28 to TRBJ1-1; D is ambiguous. CDR3 length equals 13 residues. V was clipped by 4 bases and J by 0 bases, with 6 bases between them. From germline, CDR1 is MDHEN and CDR2 SYDVKM. The CDR3 is CASSSYLNTEAFF. The CDR3 nucleotides read TGTGCCAGCAGTTCCTACTTGAACACTGAAGCTTTCTTT.

This CDR3 reads CASSLIKGAPGELFF. CDR3 nucleotides: TGTGCCAGCAGCTTAATAAAGGGGGCTCCCGGGGAGCTGTTTTTT. The rearrangement joins TRBV11-1 to TRBJ2-2; TRBD1 matches at 7 bases. CDR3 length equals 15 residues. Germline CDR1 reads SGHAT; CDR2 reads FQDESV (reference sequence). V lost 2 bases to trimming and J lost 6 bases; unmatched junction nucleotides: 6.

DNA of the CDR3: TGTGCCAGCAGTTACTCGAGGCCCACCTTCTCCTACGAGCAGTACTTC. Residues: CASSYSRPTFSYEQYF. V and J are TRBV6-5 and TRBJ2-7, with D unclear. Trimming took off 0 bases at V and 0 bases at J, with 12 bases between the two ends. CDR1 is MNHEY, CDR2 SVGAGI, per germline. The CDR3 loop spans 16 amino acids.

This chain joins TRBV10-1 and TRBJ2-3, with 10 bases identical to TRBD1. The CDR3 has 17 amino acids. V trimming: 2 bases; J trimming: 4 bases; junction bases outside the gene matches: 9. Germline V gives CDR1 WNHNN, CDR2 SYGVQD (reference sequence). The CDR3 coding sequence is TGCGCCAGCAGTGAGCCCAGGACAGGGGGATATTCAGATACGCAGTATTTT. Protein product: CASSEPRTGGYSDTQYF.

This clone was counted only a few times. This chain joins TRBV29-1 and TRBJ1-3, with a weak D call TRBD1 (6 bases). CDR3 length: 15 residues. The V gene's germline CDR1 is SQVTM and CDR2 ANQGSEA. V was cut by 1 base and J by 1 base, with 11 bases left in between. CDR3 sequence (DNA): TGCAGCGTTGAAGGGACAGTGGATTCTGGAAACACCATATATTTT. This sequence encodes CSVEGTVDSGNTIYF. Filled out from reference TRBV29-1 and TRBJ1-3, the complete variable domain reads SAVISQKPSRDICQRGTSLTIQCQVDSQVTMMFWYRQQPGQSLTLIATANQGSEATYESGFVIDKFPISRPNLTFSTLTVSNMSPEDSSIYLCSVEGTVDSGNTIYFGEGSWLTVV.

The chain links TRBV7-9 to TRBJ1-6; TRBD1 might be the D (6 bases). The germline V and J ends were trimmed by 1 base and 10 bases, with 8 bases remaining between them. The CDR3 runs to 13 residues. In germline, CDR1 is SEHNR, CDR2 FQNEAQ (reference sequence). CDR3 in DNA: TGTGCCAGCAGCTTAGAACAGGGATCACCCCTCCACTTT. Translation gives CASSLEQGSPLHF.

The chain couples TRBV6-6 to TRBJ2-5; 7 positions match TRBD2. Losses at the gene ends were 6 bases for V and 4 bases for J; bases not matched to a gene: 14. The germline V gene encodes CDR1 MNHNY and CDR2 SVGAGI (reference sequence). This CDR3 contains 16 residues. The CDR3 nucleotides are TGTGCCAGCAGCCGAATTGGGGGGGGTTCTTCAGAGACCCAGTACTTC. Protein product: CASSRIGGGSSETQYF.

The J gene is TRBJ2-2, the V gene TRBV7-2; 9 bases match TRBD2. CDR3 length: 15 residues. Germline lookup yields CDR1 SGHTA and CDR2 FQGNSA. The junction had 11 bases not matched to a gene; V was cut back by 11 bases and J by 4 bases. CDR3 residues: CAGRGGGGATGELFF. For the CDR3, the DNA is TGTGCCGGACGCGGTGGCGGGGGGGCCACCGGGGAGCTGTTTTTT.

The V call is TRBV30, the J call TRBJ1-4; a weak D match, TRBD1 (6 bases). Trimming removed 0 bases at V and 7 bases at J, with 12 bases between. Germline V gene lookup returns CDR1 GTSNPN and CDR2 SVGIG (reference sequence). The CDR3 has 14 amino acids. The CDR3 region has the DNA TGTGCCTGGAGTGTACTGGGGGCGCCTGAAAAACTGTTTTTT. It is translated as CAWSVLGAPEKLFF.

The CDR3 protein is CASRERGRLVDTEAFF. Here the CDR3 DNA reads TGTGCCAGCCGGGAGAGGGGCCGGTTGGTGGACACTGAAGCTTTCTTT. The chain carries TRBV7-9 and TRBJ1-1, with D maybe TRBD1 (5 bases). The germline CDR1 and CDR2 sequences are SEHNR and FQNEAQ (reference sequence). The V and J ends lost 8 bases and 3 bases respectively, with 22 bases between them. This CDR3 spans 16 amino acids.

The chain carries TRBV29-1 and TRBJ2-1; perhaps TRBD1 as D (6 bases). Germline V gives CDR1 SQVTM, CDR2 ANQGSEA. V lost 4 bases to trimming and J lost 1 base, with 17 bases between them. The CDR3 is 16 residues long. CDR3 loop: CSVVTGEGVSYNEQFF. The CDR3 DNA sequence: TGCAGCGTTGTGACGGGTGAGGGGGTATCCTACAATGAGCAGTTCTTC.

This chain uses TRBV9 with TRBJ2-7, with TRBD2 as a possible D gene (6 bases). Trimming shortened V by 3 bases and J by 4 bases, and 14 bases separated the two germline ends. The germline CDR1 and CDR2 sequences are SGDLS and YYNGEE. This CDR3 region has 14 residues. CDR3 coding DNA: TGTGCCAGCAGCGATGGAGCAGGGAGGTACGAGCAGTACTTC. This encodes CASSDGAGRYEQYF.

The V gene is TRBV19, the J gene TRBJ1-1, with 10 bases aligning to TRBD1. From germline, CDR1 is LNHDA and CDR2 SQIVND (reference sequence). Trimming took 3 bases from V and 0 from J; bases not matched to a gene: 1. There are 15 residues in the CDR3. For the CDR3, the DNA is TGTGCCAGTAGTATGACAGGGGGCATGAACACTGAAGCTTTCTTT. It is translated as CASSMTGGMNTEAFF. The complete variable domain, with remaining parts taken from reference TRBV19 and TRBJ1-1, reads DGGITQSPKYLFRKEGQNVTLSCEQNLNHDAMYWYRQDPGQGLRLIYYSQIVNDFQKGDIAEGYSVSREKKESFPLTVTSAQKNPTAFYLCASSMTGGMNTEAFFGQGTRLTVV.

This clone was recorded a few times. The V gene is TRBV5-1, the J gene TRBJ1-6; 7 bases map to TRBD1. Germline V gives CDR1 SGHRS, CDR2 YFSETQ. The CDR3 runs to 15 residues. J lost 6 bases, V lost 3 bases, and 6 bases had no gene match. The CDR3 nucleotides are TGCGCCAGCAGCTCTACGACAGGGAGTAATTCACCCCTCCACTTT. Its translation is CASSSTTGSNSPLHF.